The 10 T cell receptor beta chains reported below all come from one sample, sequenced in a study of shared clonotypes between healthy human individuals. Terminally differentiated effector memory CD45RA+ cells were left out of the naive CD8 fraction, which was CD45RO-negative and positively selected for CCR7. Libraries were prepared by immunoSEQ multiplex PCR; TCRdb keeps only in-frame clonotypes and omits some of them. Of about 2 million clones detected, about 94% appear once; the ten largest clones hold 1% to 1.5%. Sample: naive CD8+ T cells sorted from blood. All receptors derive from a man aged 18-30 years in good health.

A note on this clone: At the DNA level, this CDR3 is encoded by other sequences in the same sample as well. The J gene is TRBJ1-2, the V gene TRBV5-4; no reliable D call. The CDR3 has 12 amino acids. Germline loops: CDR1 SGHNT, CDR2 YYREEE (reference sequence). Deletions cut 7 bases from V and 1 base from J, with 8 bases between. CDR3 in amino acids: CASSLGNYGYTF. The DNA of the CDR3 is TGTGCCAGCTCCTTGGGTAACTATGGCTACACCTTC.

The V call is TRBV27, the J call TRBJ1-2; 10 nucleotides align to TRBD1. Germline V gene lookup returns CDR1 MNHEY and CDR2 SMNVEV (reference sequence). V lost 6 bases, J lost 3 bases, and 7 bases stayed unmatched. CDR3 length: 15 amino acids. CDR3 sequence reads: CASRTTGGSDYGYTF. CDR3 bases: TGTGCCAGCAGGACGACAGGGGGCTCGGACTATGGCTACACCTTC.

DNA of the CDR3: TGTGCCAGCAGCCCATCGGACTACGAGCAGTACTTC. Amino acids: CASSPSDYEQYF. The rearrangement links TRBV11-2 to TRBJ2-7; D unclear. The V end was cut by 5 bases, the J end by 3 bases, with 8 bases between. CDR1 is SGHAT and CDR2 is FQNNGV in the germline V gene. The CDR3 has 12 amino acids.

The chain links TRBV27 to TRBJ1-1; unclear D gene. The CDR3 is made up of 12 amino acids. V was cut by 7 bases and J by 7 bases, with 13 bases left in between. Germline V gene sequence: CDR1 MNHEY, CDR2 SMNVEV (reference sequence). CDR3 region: CASTTRLYEAFF. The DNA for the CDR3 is TGTGCCAGCACCACCCGACTCTATGAAGCTTTCTTT.

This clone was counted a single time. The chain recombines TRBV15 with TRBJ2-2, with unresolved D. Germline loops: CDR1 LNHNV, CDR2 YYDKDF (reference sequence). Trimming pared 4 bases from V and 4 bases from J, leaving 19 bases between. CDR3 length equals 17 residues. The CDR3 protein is CATSTLTAHRSTGELFF. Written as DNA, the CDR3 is TGTGCCACCAGCACCCTCACGGCACACCGGAGCACCGGGGAGCTGTTTTTT.

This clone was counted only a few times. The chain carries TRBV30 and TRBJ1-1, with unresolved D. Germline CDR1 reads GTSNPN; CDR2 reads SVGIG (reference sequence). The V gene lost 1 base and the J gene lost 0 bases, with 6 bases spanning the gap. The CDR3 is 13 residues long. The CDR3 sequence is CAWSGFMNTEAFF. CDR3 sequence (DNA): TGTGCCTGGAGTGGATTCATGAACACTGAAGCTTTCTTT.

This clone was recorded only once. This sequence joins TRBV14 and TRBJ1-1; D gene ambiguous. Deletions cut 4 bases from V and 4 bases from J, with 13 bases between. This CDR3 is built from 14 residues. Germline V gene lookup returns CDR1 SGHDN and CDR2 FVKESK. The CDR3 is CASSPRVIATEAFF. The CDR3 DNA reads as TGTGCCAGCAGCCCTCGGGTGATCGCCACTGAAGCTTTCTTT.

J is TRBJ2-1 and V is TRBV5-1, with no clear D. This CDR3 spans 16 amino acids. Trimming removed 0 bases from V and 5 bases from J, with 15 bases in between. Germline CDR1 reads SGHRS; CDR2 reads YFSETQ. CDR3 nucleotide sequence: TGCGCCAGCAGCTTGGAGGTAGTGGGTCCCAACAATGAGCAGTTCTTC. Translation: CASSLEVVGPNNEQFF.

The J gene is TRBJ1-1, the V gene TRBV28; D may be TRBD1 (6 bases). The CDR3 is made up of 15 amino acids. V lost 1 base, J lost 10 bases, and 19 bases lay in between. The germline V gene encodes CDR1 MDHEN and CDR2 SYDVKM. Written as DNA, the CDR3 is TGTGCCAGCAGTTTATTGGACAGAACCACTGATGGAGCTTTCTTT. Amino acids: CASSLLDRTTDGAFF.

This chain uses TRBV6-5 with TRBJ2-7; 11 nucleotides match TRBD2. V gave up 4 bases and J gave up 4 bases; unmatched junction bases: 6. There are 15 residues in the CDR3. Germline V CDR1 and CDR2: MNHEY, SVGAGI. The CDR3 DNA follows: TGTGCCAGCAGTTCCCTCGGGACTAGCGGATACGAGCAGTACTTC. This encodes CASSSLGTSGYEQYF.